What follows are 5 T cell receptor beta chains derived from one specimen sequenced in a study of CXCR3-negative and CXCR3-positive naive CD8 T cells. The libraries of TRB cDNA were constructed through 5' RACE using UMI labels. From the 5' RACE reads, TCRdb lists one entry per CDR3 protein and no DNA. The sample has fewer than 80,000 distinct CDR3 sequences; the top ten hold around 4%. The source material was naive CXCR3- CD8+ T cells from blood. The subset here: CD45RO-CCR7+CD27+CD95- naive CD8+ T cells lacking CXCR3 (TNR3-). These receptors originate from a human donor in good health. Some clones in this sample may be carry-over from other donors' samples.

The rearrangement uses TRBV7-6 and TRBJ2-1; lacking DNA, the TRBD1 call made by TCRdb goes unchecked. The germline V gene has CDR1 SGHVS and CDR2 FNYEAQ. CDR3 length equals 16 residues. The CDR3 sequence: CASSQRTGSSQDEQFF.

The chain couples TRBV29-1 to TRBJ2-7; TCRdb returns TRBD1, unconfirmable since there is no DNA. The CDR3 covers 14 residues. Germline V lookup: CDR1 SQVTM, CDR2 ANQGSEA. Here the CDR3 reads CSVGATGIAYEQYF.

The chain combines TRBV29-1 with TRBJ2-3; TCRdb's D call of TRBD2 is untestable without DNA. The CDR3 is made up of 14 amino acids. Looked up from germline, CDR1 is SQVTM and CDR2 is ANQGSEA. The CDR3 sequence is CSVAPTGPSDTQYF.

The chain uses TRBV5-1 and TRBJ1-5. The CDR3 has 14 residues. Germline V lookup: CDR1 SGHRS, CDR2 YFSETQ. CDR3 sequence reads: CASSLRYSNQPQHF.

J is TRBJ2-1 and V is TRBV7-6. The CDR3 loop spans 14 amino acids. Germline V gene data show CDR1 as SGHVS and CDR2 as FNYEAQ. The CDR3 loop is CASTTMGRNNEQFF.